This T cell receptor beta chain comes out of a study of CD8 T cells in ankylosing spondylitis. V gave up 3 bases and J gave up 8 bases, with 9 bases separating them. The CDR3 has 13 residues. Germline V CDR1 and CDR2: KGHDR, SFDVKD. TCRdb reprocessed the 5' RACE reads via MiXCR and lists one record per CDR3 protein. Counted here are some 340,000 distinct CDR3 sequences, 14% to 15% occurring once; the ten biggest clones make up 1.1%. Sequenced material: blood, either unsorted or a sorted T cell fraction (not recorded which). V gene TRBV24-1 combines with J gene TRBJ2-2; no reliable D call. The receptor was derived from a male donor with ankylosing spondylitis or in good health (not recorded which). Here the CDR3 DNA reads TGTGCCACCAGTGATCCCGCCGTTGGGGAGCTGTTTTTT. Amino acids: CATSDPAVGELFF.